This TCR beta chain is drawn from a study of T cell repertoires in cytomegalovirus infection. About the study: Matching HLA type, along with CMV infection, was indicated by public TCR beta signatures.

Overall study results and limits: Clonotypes of TCR beta that were HLA-C-restricted and CMV-specific dominated the ex vivo response.

Each CDR3 protein is one row after TCRdb ran MiXCR on the reads. The data show 640,000 or so distinct CDR3 sequences, around 30% seen once. Losses at the gene ends were 5 bases for V and 6 bases for J; bases not matched to a gene: 16. The CDR3 spans 17 residues. Germline V gives CDR1 MNHNY, CDR2 SVGAGI (reference sequence). A word on this clonotype: Its target is not known.

The chain uses TRBV6-6 and TRBJ2-1, with 7 positions matching TRBD1. Sample: cultured PBMCs, taken from culture after CMV antigen stimulation. This clonotype was sampled from a human donor in good health (CMV status not recorded). Some clones in this sample may be carry-over from other donors' samples. CDR3 nucleotides: TGTGCCAGCAGTCCGCGAGGGGGCGCGTCGAGCTTCAATGAGCAGTTCTTC. It translates to CASSPRGGASSFNEQFF.